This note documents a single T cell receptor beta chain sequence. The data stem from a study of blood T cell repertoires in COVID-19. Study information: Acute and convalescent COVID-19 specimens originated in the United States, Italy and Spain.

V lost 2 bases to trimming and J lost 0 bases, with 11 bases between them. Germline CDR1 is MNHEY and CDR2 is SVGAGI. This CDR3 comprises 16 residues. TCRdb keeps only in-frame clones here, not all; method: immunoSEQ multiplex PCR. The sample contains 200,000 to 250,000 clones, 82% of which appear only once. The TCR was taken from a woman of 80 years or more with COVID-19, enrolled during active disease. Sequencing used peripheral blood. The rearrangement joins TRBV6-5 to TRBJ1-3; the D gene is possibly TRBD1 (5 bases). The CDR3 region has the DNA TGTGCCAGCAGTTACGGGGGGACCGTCTCTGGAAACACCATATATTTT. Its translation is CASSYGGTVSGNTIYF.